One sample yielded the 19 T cell receptor beta chains listed below, sequenced in a study of T cell responses to AZD1222 COVID-19 vaccine. The repertoire was sequenced with immunoSEQ multiplex PCR; TCRdb's copy has only in-frame clones and lacks some. The table lists 100,000 to 150,000 clones, around 92% of them singletons. Sequencing used peripheral blood, obtained on day 0 of AZD1222 vaccination. The source of these receptors is an adult in good health.

This rearrangement joins TRBV10-3 to TRBJ1-4, with unresolved D. CDR1 is ENHRY, CDR2 SYGVKD, per germline. The CDR3 spans 11 residues. V dropped 6 bases and J dropped 7 bases, with 6 bases sitting between them. The CDR3 sequence: CAISAGEKLFF. The CDR3 coding sequence is TGTGCCATCAGCGCCGGTGAAAAACTGTTTTTT.

The V call is TRBV12-3 or TRBV12-4, the J call TRBJ2-5, with unresolved D. The CDR3 is 11 residues long. Between the trimmed V and J ends, which lost 3 bases and 5 bases, there was a span of 4 bases. The CDR3 protein is CASSLTETQYF. The CDR3 nucleotides are TGTGCCAGCAGTTTGACGGAGACCCAGTACTTC.

This clone was detected only a few times. V gene TRBV13 combines with J gene TRBJ2-7, with D perhaps matching TRBD1 (5 bases). Trimming removed 3 bases at V and 2 bases at J, with 11 bases between. This CDR3 spans 14 amino acids. Germline lookup yields CDR1 PRHDT and CDR2 FYEKMQ (reference sequence). The CDR3, as DNA: TGTGCCAGCAGCTTGAAGACAGCCACCTACGAGCAGTACTTC. Protein: CASSLKTATYEQYF.

The chain has TRBV28 and TRBJ2-1, with 10 nucleotides matching TRBD2. CDR1 MDHEN and CDR2 SYDVKM come from the germline V gene. Unmatched junction bases numbered 8, after V lost 2 bases and J lost 4 bases. CDR3 length: 17 amino acids. In DNA, the CDR3 is TGTGCCAGCAGTTTAGGGGGACTAGCGCCAGATTACAATGAGCAGTTCTTC. This translates into CASSLGGLAPDYNEQFF.

The chain uses TRBV10-3 and TRBJ2-7; perhaps D is TRBD1 or TRBD2 (5 bases each). Germline lookup yields CDR1 ENHRY and CDR2 SYGVKD. Trimming took off 4 bases at V and 2 bases at J, with 15 bases between the two ends. The length of the CDR3 is 15 residues. The CDR3 region is CAISGRRDRTYEQYF. The CDR3 bases are TGTGCCATCAGTGGGAGACGGGACCGAACCTACGAGCAGTACTTC.

The chain is built from TRBV30 and TRBJ2-1; D gene uncertain. Trimming left V 1 base short and J 6 bases short, with 4 bases between. The CDR3 totals 11 residues. In germline, CDR1 is GTSNPN, CDR2 SVGIG (reference sequence). The CDR3 sequence: CAWSAGNEQFF. The CDR3, as DNA: TGTGCCTGGAGTGCCGGCAATGAGCAGTTCTTC.

The sample holds one count of this clone. The chain employs TRBV27 and TRBJ2-7, with 8 bases identical to TRBD2. Germline CDR1 and CDR2: MNHEY and SMNVEV (reference sequence). V shed 10 bases, J shed 5 bases, and the junction held 13 bases outside the gene matches. This CDR3 contains 14 residues. In DNA form, the CDR3 reads TGTGCCACCTTATCGGAAGCGGGAGAGAACGAGCAGTACTTC. This encodes CATLSEAGENEQYF.

This clone has only one observation. This sequence joins TRBV6-5 and TRBJ2-7, with 7 bases matching TRBD2. Germline values: CDR1 MNHEY, CDR2 SVGAGI. The V and J ends lost 6 bases and 5 bases, in that order; junction bases with no gene match: 10. There are 14 residues in the CDR3. The CDR3 region has the DNA TGTGCCAGCAGCTGGGGGGGGAGGAGTAACGAGCAGTACTTC. Translating gives CASSWGGRSNEQYF.

V is TRBV28 and J is TRBJ1-5; possible D gene TRBD1, 5 bases. V was clipped by 4 bases and J by 0 bases, with 13 bases between them. The CDR3 sequence is 16 residues long. Germline CDR1 is MDHEN and CDR2 is SYDVKM. In DNA, the CDR3 is TGTGCCAGCAGTTCACGGACATATTATAGCAATCAGCCCCAGCATTTT. This encodes CASSSRTYYSNQPQHF.

J is TRBJ2-5 and V is TRBV9, with 9 bases that match TRBD2. V lost 1 base, J lost 6 bases, and 10 bases stayed unmatched. Germline V CDR1 and CDR2: SGDLS, YYNGEE. The CDR3 length is 16 residues. The CDR3 spells CASSVNIGTSTQTQYF. In nucleotides, the CDR3 is TGTGCCAGCAGCGTAAACATCGGGACTAGCACCCAGACCCAGTACTTC.

The V gene is TRBV29-1, the J gene TRBJ1-1; D not resolved. Trimming pared 0 bases from V and 7 bases from J, leaving 6 bases between. The CDR3 is 11 amino acids. Germline V gene lookup returns CDR1 SQVTM and CDR2 ANQGSEA. This CDR3 is CSVEDLGEAFF. The CDR3 DNA sequence: TGCAGCGTTGAAGATCTCGGTGAAGCTTTCTTT. Drawing the rest from reference TRBV29-1 and TRBJ1-1, the complete variable domain is SAVISQKPSRDICQRGTSLTIQCQVDSQVTMMFWYRQQPGQSLTLIATANQGSEATYESGFVIDKFPISRPNLTFSTLTVSNMSPEDSSIYLCSVEDLGEAFFGQGTRLTVV.

V and J are TRBV25-1 and TRBJ1-5; D is perhaps TRBD1 (5 bases). The V end lost 1 base, the J end lost 7 bases, and 20 bases lay between the germline ends. The CDR3 totals 17 residues. Germline V gives CDR1 MGHDK, CDR2 SYGVNS. CDR3 residues: CASSEWDQGGLRQPQHF. The DNA of the CDR3 is TGTGCCAGCAGTGAATGGGACCAAGGTGGCCTGCGGCAGCCCCAGCATTTT. The entire variable domain, with the rest obtained from reference TRBV25-1 and TRBJ1-5, is as follows: EADIYQTPRYLVIGTGKKITLECSQTMGHDKMYWYQQDPGMELHLIHYSYGVNSTEKGDLSSESTVSRIRTEHFPLTLESARPSHTSQYLCASSEWDQGGLRQPQHFGDGTRLSIL.

In this sample, this clone turned up once. The chain carries TRBV29-1 and TRBJ2-5; D might be TRBD1 or TRBD2, each matching 6 bases. CDR1 and CDR2 from the germline V gene are SQVTM and ANQGSEA. V was shortened by 4 bases and J by 2 bases, with 14 bases between the two germline ends. The CDR3 totals 14 residues. The CDR3 DNA is TGCAGCGTTGCGGACTACAGGGTTCAAGAGACCCAGTACTTC. Encoded protein: CSVADYRVQETQYF.

In its sample, this clone was seen once. This sequence joins TRBV4-1 and TRBJ1-2, with D possibly TRBD1 on 5 matching bases. The CDR3 length is 15 residues. The V end lost 3 bases, the J end lost 4 bases, and 15 bases lay between the germline ends. CDR1 is MGHRA and CDR2 is YSYEKL in the germline V gene. DNA for the CDR3: TGCGCCAGCAGCCATTTGACCCAGGGCAGCTATGGCTACACCTTC. It codes for CASSHLTQGSYGYTF.

The chain is built from TRBV24-1 and TRBJ2-1; either TRBD1 or TRBD2 may supply D (6 bases each). CDR3 length: 17 amino acids. V lost 1 base, J lost 4 bases, and 16 bases lay in between. Germline CDR1 is KGHDR and CDR2 is SFDVKD. In DNA, the CDR3 is TGTGCCACCAGTGATTTTCGAGGAGGGGGTGTGTACAATGAGCAGTTCTTC. Encoded protein: CATSDFRGGGVYNEQFF.

The genes are TRBV13 and TRBJ1-1, with D perhaps TRBD1 (6 bases). Trimming removed 3 bases at V and 4 bases at J, with 15 bases between. The length of the CDR3 is 15 residues. Germline V gene sequence: CDR1 PRHDT, CDR2 FYEKMQ (reference sequence). The CDR3 DNA follows: TGTGCCAGCAGCTTCACAGGGCTACTAAGCACTGAAGCTTTCTTT. Its protein is CASSFTGLLSTEAFF.

The chain recombines TRBV4-1 with TRBJ1-5; the D gene is possibly TRBD1 (5 bases). The V and J ends lost 8 bases and 4 bases respectively, with 21 bases between them. The CDR3 spans 16 residues. Germline V gives CDR1 MGHRA, CDR2 YSYEKL. The CDR3 reads CASRDHWATGNQPQHF. CDR3 coding DNA: TGCGCCAGCCGCGACCATTGGGCTACAGGTAATCAGCCCCAGCATTTT.

The rearrangement uses TRBV12-3 or TRBV12-4 and TRBJ2-3, with no clear D. The CDR3 is 12 residues long. The V and J ends lost 4 bases and 5 bases respectively, with 7 bases between them. In DNA form, the CDR3 reads TGTGCCAGCAGTTCTTTTCGAGATACGCAGTATTTT. As protein: CASSSFRDTQYF.

This clone was counted once. This chain connects TRBV24-1 to TRBJ1-5, with TRBD1 as a possible D gene (6 bases). V shed 5 bases and J shed 4 bases, with 11 bases lying between them. Germline V CDR1 and CDR2: KGHDR, SFDVKD. CDR3 size: 14 residues. The CDR3 loop is CATSAPGQNQPQHF. In DNA form, the CDR3 reads TGTGCCACCAGTGCCCCAGGACAGAATCAGCCCCAGCATTTT.